The rows below give T cell receptor beta chains drawn from one sample of a study of cytomegalovirus exposure and HLA in healthy donors. This table comes from immunoSEQ multiplex PCR, and its TCRdb copy is limited to in-frame clones, with some not included. Listed are about 190,000 clones; roughly 0.98% falls within the top ten. Sequences were obtained from PBMCs. These receptors all come from a woman younger than 45 in good health and CMV-seropositive. The CDR3 runs from the conserved cysteine through the conserved F or W. The D gene is left open where the match is weak.

v_call: TRBV7-7
d_call: TRBD1
j_call: TRBJ2-3
cdr3_aa: CASSPGTGASTDTQYF
cdr3_nt: TGTGCCAGCAGTCCCGGGACAGGGGCTAGCACAGATACGCAGTATTTT

v_call: TRBV12-5
d_call: TRBD2
j_call: TRBJ2-3
cdr3_aa: CASGAQWRAGGPTDTQYF
cdr3_nt: TGTGCTAGTGGGGCACAGTGGAGGGCGGGGGGGCCCACAGATACGCAGTATTTT

v_call: TRBV4-1
d_call: NA
j_call: TRBJ1-5
cdr3_aa: CASSQVLLGGMGNQPQHF
cdr3_nt: TGCGCCAGCAGCCAAGTTCTATTGGGGGGAATGGGCAATCAGCCCCAGCATTTT

v_call: TRBV29-1
d_call: NA
j_call: TRBJ2-3
cdr3_aa: CSAINGAGDTQYF
cdr3_nt: TGCAGCGCAATAAATGGGGCCGGAGATACGCAGTATTTT

v_call: TRBV7-7
d_call: NA
j_call: TRBJ2-5
cdr3_aa: CASSLAVAETQYF
cdr3_nt: TGTGCCAGCAGCTTAGCGGTGGCAGAGACCCAGTACTTC

v_call: TRBV28
d_call: TRBD1
j_call: TRBJ1-2
cdr3_aa: CASSVDRGGEYYGYTF
cdr3_nt: TGTGCCAGCAGTGTCGACAGGGGGGGCGAATACTATGGCTACACCTTC

v_call: TRBV28
d_call: TRBD1
j_call: TRBJ1-5
cdr3_aa: CASSSGGQPQHF
cdr3_nt: TGTGCCAGCAGTTCAGGGGGGCAGCCCCAGCATTTT

v_call: TRBV7-2
d_call: NA
j_call: TRBJ1-3
cdr3_aa: CASSLGLRDSSGNTIYF
cdr3_nt: TGTGCCAGCAGCTTAGGGTTGCGAGACAGTTCTGGAAACACCATATATTTT

v_call: TRBV6-6
d_call: TRBD1
j_call: TRBJ2-7
cdr3_aa: CASSPRQGAAYEQYF
cdr3_nt: TGTGCCAGCAGTCCCCGGCAGGGGGCGGCCTACGAGCAGTACTTC

v_call: TRBV6-1
d_call: TRBD2
j_call: TRBJ2-7
cdr3_aa: CASRPRGGTYEQYF
cdr3_nt: TGTGCCAGCAGACCCCGCGGGGGTACCTACGAGCAGTACTTC

v_call: TRBV10-2
d_call: TRBD2
j_call: TRBJ2-5
cdr3_aa: CASVGGGSGETQYF
cdr3_nt: TGCGCCAGCGTCGGGGGGGGATCAGGGGAGACCCAGTACTTC

v_call: TRBV9
d_call: NA
j_call: TRBJ2-1
cdr3_aa: CASSLGAGSREQFF
cdr3_nt: TGTGCCAGCAGCTTGGGGGCAGGGTCTAGGGAGCAGTTCTTC

v_call: TRBV19
d_call: TRBD2
j_call: TRBJ2-2
cdr3_aa: CASIERGATNTGELFF
cdr3_nt: TGTGCCAGTATTGAGCGGGGGGCCACGAACACCGGGGAGCTGTTTTTT

v_call: TRBV5-4
d_call: TRBD2
j_call: TRBJ2-3
cdr3_aa: CASSARGSGGDTQYF
cdr3_nt: TGTGCCAGCAGCGCCCGGGGGAGCGGGGGAGATACGCAGTATTTT

v_call: TRBV7-9
d_call: TRBD1
j_call: TRBJ1-2
cdr3_aa: CASSLTGEDGYTF
cdr3_nt: TGTGCCAGCAGCCTGACAGGGGAAGATGGCTACACCTTC

v_call: TRBV6-1
d_call: TRBD2
j_call: TRBJ2-1
cdr3_aa: CASSELAGSNEQFF
cdr3_nt: TGTGCCAGCAGTGAACTAGCGGGAAGCAATGAGCAGTTCTTC

v_call: TRBV6-5
d_call: NA
j_call: TRBJ2-7
cdr3_aa: CASSLTPPVSYEQYF
cdr3_nt: TGTGCCAGCAGCCTTACCCCTCCCGTTTCCTACGAGCAGTACTTC

v_call: TRBV6-5
d_call: TRBD1
j_call: TRBJ2-5
cdr3_aa: CASSRTGMETQYF
cdr3_nt: TGTGCCAGCAGCCGGACAGGGATGGAGACCCAGTACTTC

v_call: TRBV4-1
d_call: TRBD1
j_call: TRBJ2-2
cdr3_aa: CASSRRQGEYANTGELFF
cdr3_nt: TGCGCCAGCAGCCGCCGACAGGGGGAATACGCGAACACCGGGGAGCTGTTTTTT

v_call: TRBV15
d_call: NA
j_call: TRBJ1-5
cdr3_aa: CATSWGGNYSNQPQHF
cdr3_nt: TGTGCCACCAGTTGGGGGGGCAATTATAGCAATCAGCCCCAGCATTTT

v_call: TRBV6-6
d_call: TRBD2
j_call: TRBJ2-1
cdr3_aa: CASGLAGGPNEQFF
cdr3_nt: TGTGCCAGCGGGTTAGCGGGGGGGCCGAATGAGCAGTTCTTC

v_call: TRBV4-1
d_call: NA
j_call: TRBJ2-5
cdr3_aa: CASSPPAGLQETQYF
cdr3_nt: TGCGCCAGCAGCCCCCCTGCGGGGCTTCAAGAGACCCAGTACTTC

v_call: TRBV6-5
d_call: NA
j_call: TRBJ2-3
cdr3_aa: CASSYSASTDTQYF
cdr3_nt: TGTGCCAGCAGTTACTCGGCTAGCACAGATACGCAGTATTTT

v_call: TRBV18
d_call: NA
j_call: TRBJ1-1
cdr3_aa: CASSTGNRMNTEAFF
cdr3_nt: TGTGCCAGCTCAACTGGTAACAGAATGAACACTGAAGCTTTCTTT

v_call: TRBV7-2
d_call: NA
j_call: TRBJ1-3
cdr3_aa: CASSLTSSVEGNTIYF
cdr3_nt: TGTGCCAGCAGCTTAACATCGTCGGTGGAGGGAAACACCATATATTTT

v_call: TRBV7-2
d_call: TRBD2
j_call: TRBJ2-7
cdr3_aa: CASSLARTSGSINEQYF
cdr3_nt: TGTGCCAGCAGCTTAGCGCGGACTAGCGGGAGTATAAACGAGCAGTACTTC

v_call: TRBV13
d_call: NA
j_call: TRBJ1-3
cdr3_aa: CASSLEGFGGNTIYF
cdr3_nt: TGTGCCAGCAGCTTAGAGGGGTTTGGAGGAAACACCATATATTTT

v_call: TRBV4-1
d_call: NA
j_call: TRBJ1-5
cdr3_aa: CASSQDMGARDQPQHF
cdr3_nt: TGCGCCAGCAGCCAAGACATGGGGGCGCGGGATCAGCCCCAGCATTTT

v_call: TRBV30
d_call: TRBD1
j_call: TRBJ2-5
cdr3_aa: CAWSPGTGGEQETQYF
cdr3_nt: TGTGCCTGGAGTCCCGGGACAGGGGGTGAGCAAGAGACCCAGTACTTC

v_call: TRBV7-6
d_call: NA
j_call: TRBJ1-2
cdr3_aa: CASSFAGGYGYTF
cdr3_nt: TGTGCCAGCAGCTTTGCGGGGGGCTATGGCTACACCTTC

v_call: TRBV9
d_call: TRBD2
j_call: TRBJ2-2
cdr3_aa: CASSVSGANTGELFF
cdr3_nt: TGTGCCAGCAGCGTTAGCGGGGCCAACACCGGGGAGCTGTTTTTT

v_call: TRBV11-2
d_call: TRBD1
j_call: TRBJ1-2
cdr3_aa: CASSIPQGAGTF
cdr3_nt: TGTGCCAGCAGCATTCCCCAGGGGGCAGGCACCTTC

v_call: TRBV11-2
d_call: TRBD1
j_call: TRBJ1-3
cdr3_aa: CASSLMTGGSGNTIYF
cdr3_nt: TGTGCCAGCAGCTTAATGACAGGGGGCTCTGGAAACACCATATATTTT

v_call: TRBV29-1
d_call: NA
j_call: TRBJ1-2
cdr3_aa: CSVQGSNYGYTF
cdr3_nt: TGCAGTGTCCAGGGGAGCAACTATGGCTACACCTTC

v_call: TRBV7-6
d_call: NA
j_call: TRBJ1-3
cdr3_aa: CASSSGHPPSGNTIYF
cdr3_nt: TGTGCCAGCAGCTCCGGACATCCACCGTCCGGAAACACCATATATTTT

v_call: TRBV19
d_call: NA
j_call: TRBJ2-1
cdr3_aa: CASSRTDYNEQFF
cdr3_nt: TGTGCCAGTAGTCGGACAGACTACAATGAGCAGTTCTTC

v_call: TRBV5-1
d_call: NA
j_call: TRBJ1-5
cdr3_aa: CASSPNGYSNQPQHF
cdr3_nt: TGCGCCAGCAGCCCCAACGGGTATAGCAATCAGCCCCAGCATTTT